This T cell receptor (beta chain) was sequenced for a study of cytomegalovirus exposure and HLA in healthy donors (TCRdb year 2017). Some background on the complete study: According to an earlier analysis of 587 of the donors, about 179 million T cells yielded roughly 110 million unique TCR beta sequences and 276 Gb of sequence data. Among 300 to 500 genotyped donors of the cohort, an average of about 240,000 unique TCR beta nucleotide sequences was sequenced per donor, of which about 20% were non-productive. To predict cytomegalovirus infection status, the study combined high-throughput TCR immunosequencing, statistical association of individual TCRs with disease status, and machine learning. Of the roughly 400 genotyped donors, approximately 83% fell in the genetic ancestry cluster associated with self-reported Caucasian donors. The study was designed to test whether signatures of past pathogen exposure could be identified by cataloging public T cell receptors. In a later analysis, previously published TCR beta repertoires from some 640 donors were re-analyzed and high-resolution HLA genotyping was added so that TCR occurrence patterns could be studied. Donor age, sex, ethnicity and CMV serostatus were collected together with the repertoire data. The later analysis used no new phenotypic data to find candidate immune exposures, relying instead on TCR beta sequences and their occurrence across donors. A separate validation cohort of approximately 120 different subjects was used in addition to the roughly 640-subject first cohort. Every repertoire in the discovery cohort had been generated on one and the same sequencing platform. Approximately 300 gigabases of sequencing data and around 85 million unique TCR sequences made up an early release that covered several hundred HLA-typed donors. About five DR-DQ haplotypes were treated as single units for association and clustering because of strong linkage in the cohort. Genome-wide SNP genotypes for about 60% of the roughly 700 donors were used in a later genetic analysis, which treated that subset as a discovery cohort. Typing coverage varied by locus: roughly 629-630 donors for A, B, C, DRB1 and DQB1; approximately 500 for DQA1; some 610 for DPA1; roughly 450 for DPB1. An earlier analysis of 500 to 750 of the donors applied high-throughput TCR beta sequencing to assess whether each TCR beta V gene segment acted as functional or pseudogenic. Class I and class II HLA loci were covered by the typing at four-digit resolution. Using immunosequencing, the study profiled T cell repertoires from about 620 subjects and related those repertoires to cytomegalovirus serostatus.

The study at large found these results: A later genetic analysis associated a missense DCLRE1C variant with V-gene and J-gene trimming of TCR beta chains, and an independent cohort replicated the association. The authors suggested that the approach could potentially be generalized to other disease states and immunological phenotypes. An earlier analysis of 587 of the donors showed that most TCR beta V segments appeared in productive rearrangements either about 87% or about 30% of the time, which broadly matched IMGT annotations. Immune exposure information for the cohort was limited to CMV serostatus. In a later genetic analysis, fewer N-insertions in productive TCRs were reported among donors in an Asian-associated ancestry cluster than the roughly 700-donor mean. In a later analysis, some 17,000 TCR beta sequences were associated with specific HLA alleles at a false discovery rate of 0.05. In a later analysis, HLA-associated TCR beta chains showed more clonal expansion and lower generation probabilities than non-associated chains that were equally common. The sequencing pipeline was judged likely to have produced a cluster of highly shared sequence variants as a technical artifact. Because the 87-base-pair reads could not distinguish some IMGT-functional V segments, including TRBV6-2 and TRBV6-3, those segments were excluded. A few of the identified cytomegalovirus-associated TCR beta chains were confirmed in vitro to be specific for cytomegalovirus antigens. Assigning TCR associations to individual alleles was difficult when HLA alleles, especially DR and DQ, strongly co-occurred. Most TCR sequences were seen in very few donors, while some public TCRs were found in many individuals. Correlated functional status among segregating V segments might reflect linkage disequilibrium, but an unknown experimental factor could not be ruled out. In a later analysis, TCR association rates were found to vary across HLA loci, with the most associated TCRs seen for DRB1 alleles and the fewest for HLA-C alleles. A total of roughly 160 TCR beta chains were listed by the study as associated with cytomegalovirus. This cohort had only TCR beta chains sequenced, and the lack of alpha or paired-chain data limited which features could be detected. Because counts were too low, approximately 15 rarely observed V segments, including chromosome 9 orphons, were excluded from the earlier analysis of 587 of the donors. A further reported finding was that TCR beta sequences accurately predicted the HLA-A and HLA-B alleles for most subjects in the first cohort. The classifier was reported to diagnose cytomegalovirus status with high specificity and sensitivity in both the original cohort and the validation cohort. HLA typing was unavailable for some donors at each locus, so association tests used only the typed subset. Sequencing depth was assumed to be roughly uniform across donors in the presence/absence analyses, though that assumption may not hold. According to a later analysis, parvovirus B19, influenza, CMV and Epstein-Barr virus appeared linked to several top co-occurrence clusters. According to a later analysis, most CMV-associated TCR beta chains appeared to be HLA-restricted, and the HLA associations seemed to be driven largely by CMV exposure.

Receptor amplification or capture employed the immunoSEQ multiplex PCR assay. The multiplex PCR relied on a mix of 60 forward primers for TCR Vbeta segments and 13 reverse primers for TCR Jbeta segments. The CDR3 region of rearranged TCR beta genes was amplified from genomic DNA by a multiplex PCR assay. The Illumina HiSeq System was used to sequence the amplified TCR beta libraries as 87-base-pair reads. The original methods were these. Across the roughly 670 repertoires, a later analysis counted approximately 75 million unique TCR beta chains, roughly 11 million of which were shared by at least two donors. Raw reads were error-corrected and collapsed into unique sequences by a nearest-neighbor algorithm in which closely related sequences were merged to remove PCR and sequencing errors. Alignment of CDR3 sequences to IMGT reference sequences was used to assign V, D and J gene segments. Each retained sequence needed at least a six-nucleotide match to both a V gene segment and a J gene segment. Rearrangements were called productive when the CDR3 lacked stop codons and stayed in frame with V and J; all others were non-productive. CDR3 was defined by IMGT convention, running from the second conserved V-encoded cysteine to the conserved J-encoded phenylalanine. In an earlier analysis of roughly 580 of the donors, sequences lacking an unambiguous match to a single V gene segment were excluded. An earlier analysis of 450 to 650 of the donors called V segments functional above 56.7% productive rearrangements and segregating when the between-donor standard deviation exceeded 5%. A statistical classification framework was built to diagnose cytomegalovirus status from the catalog of TCR beta chain sequences. In a later analysis, V and J genes were assigned by comparing TCR nucleotide sequences against IMGT/GENE-DB human TR gene sequences. A later analysis assigned CDR3 sequences and most-parsimonious VDJ recombination scenarios with the TCRdist pipeline. A later analysis defined each TCR beta chain by its CDR3 amino acid sequence plus V-gene family, and excluded reads lacking a unique V-gene family. In a later analysis, approximately 640 highly shared, low-generation-probability nucleotide sequences were removed to address suspected cross-contamination and a sequencing artifact. In a later analysis, a clonal expansion index for each public chain was calculated from normalized within-repertoire ranks of inferred template counts. Generation probabilities in a later analysis came from a VDJ recombination model fitted to out-of-frame rearrangements, and those results were checked against IGoR. In a later analysis, hypergeometric tests were used to score TCR-TCR, TCR-HLA and TCR-CMV co-occurrence, with a repertoire-size bias correction applied to TCR pairs. To estimate false discovery rates, a later analysis permuted the HLA or CMV assignments 20 times. In a later analysis, co-occurring TCRs were grouped using DBSCAN, with TCRdist sequence similarity added in when clustering inside HLA-allele-positive subsets. Co-occurrence clustering excluded repertoires with fewer than 30,000 or more than 120,000 public chains, plus five with anomalous nucleotide sharing. Entries here come from immuneACCESS through TCRdb and include only in-frame sequences with V and J called. Some clones fail to appear in such tables; in the studies checked, an unresolved V gene covers under half of the shortfall, and the cause of the remainder is unknown. The V and J calls and clone size come from that table; D and trimming were worked out from the DNA. The sample table holds some 110,000 clones, of which 70% to 80% were seen once. The top ten clones comprise 4.5% to 5% of the sample.

The cohort consisted of 666 healthy bone marrow donors. At the time of sampling, every cohort member was nominally healthy, though immune exposures that went unrecorded were likely present. The donor was CMV seropositive and was included in the group of about 290 seropositive cohort members. A peripheral blood sample was collected from each donor, and TCR beta sequencing was performed on peripheral blood mononuclear cells. The Qiagen DNeasy Blood Extraction Kit was used to extract genomic DNA from the blood cell samples. On this clone itself: The antigen this receptor binds is unknown. Base qualities were left out, and no much larger clone turns up one base away.

The germline V gene gives CDR1 as SGDLS and CDR2 as YYNGEE. The CDR3 spans 16 residues, from the cysteine through the phenylalanine. The retained sequence is limited to the CDR3, 48 bases, with the frame set at the first base. At the junction V is shortened by 3 bases and J by 5 bases, with 19 bases in between. The TCR comes from a man in his fifties in good health and CMV-seropositive. The chain is made from TRBV9 and TRBJ2-3; TRBD2 is possibly the D segment (5 matching bases). Source material: PBMCs. The CDR3 amino acid sequence is: CASSGAFGDRGDTQYF. The DNA is TGTGCCAGCAGCGGAGCCTTCGGGGATCGGGGAGATACGCAGTATTTT.